These 22 T cell receptor beta chains were all obtained from the same sample, sequenced in a study of cytomegalovirus exposure and HLA in healthy donors. Libraries were prepared by immunoSEQ multiplex PCR; TCRdb keeps only in-frame clonotypes and omits some of them. The table records 150,000 to 200,000 clones, roughly 88% of them present only once. Sequencing was done on a sample of PBMCs. The source is a woman aged 18-29 years in good health and CMV-seronegative.

This rearrangement joins TRBV10-3 to TRBJ2-6, with TRBD1 matching over 11 bases. Germline assignment: CDR1 ENHRY and CDR2 SYGVKD. Trimming cost V 6 bases and J 2 bases; bases outside gene matches: 6. The length of the CDR3 is 17 residues. The chain's CDR3 is CAISGQGAGPGANVLTF. The CDR3 bases are TGTGCCATCAGCGGACAGGGGGCAGGCCCTGGGGCCAACGTCCTGACTTTC.

The chain has TRBV14 and TRBJ1-3, with D possibly being TRBD1 (6 bases). Trimming took 5 bases from V and 0 from J, leaving 11 bases between them. Germline V lookup: CDR1 SGHDN, CDR2 FVKESK. This CDR3 region has 15 residues. This CDR3 reads CASSTQGLSGNTIYF. As DNA, the CDR3 is TGTGCCAGCAGCACGCAGGGGCTCTCTGGAAACACCATATATTTT.

The V call is TRBV29-1, the J call TRBJ2-3, with TRBD2 matching over 13 bases. Germline loops: CDR1 SQVTM, CDR2 ANQGSEA. V was pared by 6 bases and J by 10 bases, with 10 bases of the junction left unmatched. CDR3 size: 14 residues. The CDR3 sequence is CSVGTSGDISPQYF. The CDR3 bases are TGCAGCGTCGGGACTAGCGGGGACATCTCGCCGCAGTATTTT.

The V call is TRBV6-1, the J call TRBJ1-5; 7 nucleotides line up with TRBD1. With 6 bases clipped from V and 6 bases from J, the junction kept 11 bases outside the gene matches. The CDR3 totals 15 residues. The germline V gene encodes CDR1 MNHNS and CDR2 SASEGT. CDR3 DNA sequence: TGTGCCAGCAGCGAGATACAGGGGAATGGTCAGCCCCAGCATTTT. This sequence encodes CASSEIQGNGQPQHF.

V usage is TRBV19 and J usage is TRBJ1-4; D is unresolved. The CDR3 length is 13 residues. Trimming removed 8 bases from V and 8 bases from J, with 15 bases in between. The germline CDR1 and CDR2 sequences are LNHDA and SQIVND (reference sequence). CDR3 protein: CASSAVLREKLFF. CDR3 nucleotides: TGTGCCAGTTCCGCCGTTCTGAGAGAAAAACTGTTTTTT.

The chain links TRBV6-5 to TRBJ2-1; TRBD1 matches at 10 bases. The germline V gene has CDR1 MNHEY and CDR2 SVGAGI. This CDR3 is 16 amino acids long. J lost 5 bases, V lost 5 bases, and 9 bases had no gene match. This CDR3 reads CASSNYGDRGNNEQFF. CDR3 bases: TGTGCCAGCAGTAACTATGGGGACAGGGGAAACAATGAGCAGTTCTTC.

The chain is built from TRBV7-3 and TRBJ2-1, with TRBD2 matching over 8 bases. Germline V gene sequence: CDR1 SGHTA, CDR2 FQGTGA. The V and J ends lost 5 bases and 5 bases, in that order; junction bases with no gene match: 5. The CDR3 is 14 amino acids. In DNA, the CDR3 is TGTGCCAGCAGCGCCGGGACTAGTAACAATGAGCAGTTCTTC. The encoded protein is CASSAGTSNNEQFF.

DNA for the CDR3: TGTGCCAGCAGCCTAAACACCGGGACAGGGGGGGTGGACTATGGCTACACCTTC. It yields the protein CASSLNTGTGGVDYGYTF. The rearrangement joins TRBV11-2 to TRBJ1-2, with 11 nucleotides matching TRBD1. CDR1 SGHAT and CDR2 FQNNGV come from the germline V gene. The trim removed 5 bases at V and 3 bases at J, leaving 14 bases unmatched. This CDR3 has 18 residues.

This rearrangement joins TRBV4-1 to TRBJ2-5, with 13 bases identical to TRBD2. V trimming: 4 bases; J trimming: 3 bases; junction bases outside the gene matches: 2. Germline V gene sequence: CDR1 MGHRA, CDR2 YSYEKL. This CDR3 has 15 amino acids. Here the CDR3 DNA reads TGCGCCAGCAGCCGAGGACTAGCGGGGGAAGAGACCCAGTACTTC. This sequence encodes CASSRGLAGEETQYF.

V and J are TRBV27 and TRBJ2-2; 7 nucleotides agree with TRBD1. Germline CDR1 is MNHEY and CDR2 is SMNVEV (reference sequence). The V segment lost 2 bases and the J segment 3 bases; nucleotides outside the gene matches: 3. This CDR3 region has 15 residues. In DNA form, the CDR3 reads TGTGCCAGCAGTTTAGGCAGGGGGTACACCGGGGAGCTGTTTTTT. Encoded protein: CASSLGRGYTGELFF.

This chain links TRBV5-1 with TRBJ1-1; maybe TRBD1 (5 bases). Germline CDR1 SGHRS, CDR2 YFSETQ. V lost 5 bases to trimming and J lost 0 bases, with 11 bases between them. The CDR3 length is 14 residues. The CDR3 spells CASRLGAMNTEAFF. The CDR3, as DNA: TGCGCCAGCAGGTTAGGGGCTATGAACACTGAAGCTTTCTTT.

The CDR3 here is CSVEERNKGNTIYF. DNA of the CDR3: TGCAGCGTTGAAGAACGCAATAAGGGGAACACCATATATTTT. J is TRBJ1-3 and V is TRBV29-1; a possible D gene is TRBD1 (5 bases). The V gene's germline CDR1 is SQVTM and CDR2 ANQGSEA. The V gene lost 0 bases and the J gene lost 7 bases, with 13 bases spanning the gap. This CDR3 has 14 residues.

J is TRBJ1-5 and V is TRBV11-2; D uncertain. V gave up 0 bases and J gave up 4 bases, with 4 bases separating them. This CDR3 spans 13 amino acids. Germline loops: CDR1 SGHAT, CDR2 FQNNGV. CDR3 sequence: CASSLELNQPQHF. For the CDR3, the DNA is TGTGCCAGCAGCTTAGAACTAAATCAGCCCCAGCATTTT.

J is TRBJ1-4 and V is TRBV5-1; D unclear. Germline V gives CDR1 SGHRS, CDR2 YFSETQ. The CDR3 has 16 residues. V was shortened by 5 bases and J by 2 bases, with 16 bases between the two germline ends. The CDR3 loop reads CASRPGGRNTNEKLFF. The CDR3 region has the DNA TGCGCCAGCAGGCCGGGAGGCCGAAACACTAATGAAAAACTGTTTTTT.

The V and J genes are TRBV5-1 and TRBJ2-7, with D possibly being TRBD1 (5 bases). CDR1 is SGHRS, CDR2 YFSETQ, per germline. The CDR3 is 14 amino acids. V shed 0 bases and J shed 4 bases, with 11 bases lying between them. CDR3 sequence reads: CASSLGGDGYEQYF. CDR3 DNA: TGCGCCAGCAGCTTGGGGGGCGACGGATACGAGCAGTACTTC.

V gene TRBV9 combines with J gene TRBJ2-1, with TRBD2 matching over 13 bases. CDR3 size: 15 residues. V lost 0 bases to trimming and J lost 8 bases; unmatched junction nucleotides: 2. Looked up from germline, CDR1 is SGDLS and CDR2 is YYNGEE. The CDR3 region is CASSVELAGGHEQFF. As DNA, the CDR3 is TGTGCCAGCAGCGTAGAACTAGCGGGGGGGCATGAGCAGTTCTTC.

J is TRBJ1-3 and V is TRBV7-8; no clear D. The germline V gene encodes CDR1 SGHVS and CDR2 FQNEAQ. The CDR3 contains 15 residues. Trimming took off 2 bases at V and 2 bases at J, with 10 bases between the two ends. The CDR3 spells CASSLREIAGNTIYF. In nucleotides, the CDR3 is TGTGCCAGCAGCTTAAGAGAGATCGCTGGAAACACCATATATTTT.

V usage is TRBV19 and J usage is TRBJ1-2; D call uncertain. Germline V gene data show CDR1 as LNHDA and CDR2 as SQIVND (reference sequence). The length of the CDR3 is 13 residues. Trimming cost V 5 bases and J 8 bases, with 15 bases left between them. CDR3 in amino acids: CASSSGYIYGYTF. The CDR3 nucleotides read TGTGCCAGTAGTTCGGGATATATCTACGGCTACACCTTC.

The chain combines TRBV30 with TRBJ2-2; the D gene is possibly TRBD2 (7 bases). Germline V CDR1 and CDR2: GTSNPN, SVGIG (reference sequence). V was clipped by 2 bases and J by 10 bases, with 11 bases between them. This CDR3 is built from 12 residues. CDR3 nucleotide sequence: TGTGCCTGGAGTAGGGGGGGCGAGGAGCTGTTTTTT. It translates to CAWSRGGEELFF.

This chain uses TRBV29-1 with TRBJ1-5; a possible D gene is TRBD1 (6 bases). The CDR3 loop spans 13 amino acids. V lost 4 bases and J lost 7, with 14 bases in between. Germline V gene lookup returns CDR1 SQVTM and CDR2 ANQGSEA. CDR3 DNA sequence: TGCAGCGTTGGGGGGGGCAGGGGACAGCCCCAGCATTTT. Translated: CSVGGGRGQPQHF.

As concerns this clone: Other DNA sequences in the sample encode the same CDR3. J is TRBJ2-1 and V is TRBV5-1; TRBD1 matches 7 bases. The CDR3 loop spans 15 amino acids. Germline CDR1 reads SGHRS; CDR2 reads YFSETQ. J was trimmed by 1 base and V by 0 bases; bases with no gene match: 1. The CDR3 DNA follows: TGCGCCAGCAGCTTGGGACAGGGTTCCTACAATGAGCAGTTCTTC. It encodes CASSLGQGSYNEQFF.

This clone was detected only a few times. The rearrangement links TRBV19 to TRBJ1-2; 8 bases are a match to TRBD1. CDR3 length: 12 residues. Germline CDR1 is LNHDA and CDR2 is SQIVND (reference sequence). With V trimmed by 8 bases and J by 4 bases, 3 bases remained unmatched. The CDR3 coding sequence is TGTGCCAGTCGGACAGGGAGCTATGGCTACACCTTC. It is translated as CASRTGSYGYTF.